The next 22 T cell receptor beta chains were all read from a single sample in a study of blood T cell repertoires in COVID-19. Sequencing was performed with immunoSEQ multiplex PCR; in TCRdb, only in-frame clones are kept and a portion is missing. The profile shows tens of thousands of clones, 81% of them singletons. The sequenced sample consisted of peripheral blood. The receptors come from a woman in her sixties or seventies with acute or convalescent COVID-19.

The rearrangement uses TRBV28 and TRBJ2-2, with a tentative D call TRBD1 (6 bases). CDR1 and CDR2 from the germline V gene are MDHEN and SYDVKM. V lost 2 bases, J lost 6 bases, and 16 bases lay in between. This CDR3 is built from 16 residues. This chain's CDR3 is CASSLETDRMAGELFF. Written as DNA, the CDR3 is TGTGCCAGCAGTTTAGAAACCGACAGGATGGCCGGGGAGCTGTTTTTT.

The chain employs TRBV28 and TRBJ1-5; D may be TRBD1 (6 bases). In germline, CDR1 is MDHEN, CDR2 SYDVKM. Trimming removed 6 bases at V and 7 bases at J, with 13 bases between. The CDR3 is made up of 13 amino acids. The CDR3 region is CASSGTSSQPQHF. CDR3 coding DNA: TGTGCCAGCAGCGGGACATCCAGCCAGCCCCAGCATTTT.

The rearrangement links TRBV20-1 to TRBJ2-3; 7 nucleotides match TRBD1. Germline CDR1 reads DFQATT; CDR2 reads SNEGSKA (reference sequence). J lost 5 bases, V lost 3 bases, and 11 bases had no gene match. The CDR3 runs 15 residues. The CDR3 DNA is TGCAGTGCTAGTCCCTGGGTAGGGGGCGTAGATACGCAGTATTTT. It codes for CSASPWVGGVDTQYF.

The chain combines TRBV9 with TRBJ2-7; 9 positions match TRBD2. Per the germline V gene, CDR1 is SGDLS and CDR2 is YYNGEE. After removal of 0 bases from V and 3 bases from J, the junction contained 7 bases not matched to a gene. The CDR3 length is 16 residues. The CDR3 nucleotides are TGTGCCAGCAGCGTAGGTTCGTCTAGCGGGATCTACGAGCAGTACTTC. Translated, it gives CASSVGSSSGIYEQYF.

This clone was found once. Here the CDR3 reads CASSQGQAYSPLHF. The CDR3 nucleotides are TGCGCCAGCAGTCAAGGACAGGCGTATTCACCCCTCCACTTT. The V and J genes are TRBV5-1 and TRBJ1-6, with 7 bases lining up with TRBD1. Per germline, CDR1 SGHRS and CDR2 YFSETQ. The V gene end was trimmed by 5 bases and the J gene end by 8 bases; junction bases not matched to a gene: 7. The CDR3 contains 14 residues.

This clone was seen only once. The CDR3: CASSSRVTSGYEQYF. The DNA of the CDR3 is TGTGCCAGCTCATCACGAGTGACTAGCGGCTACGAGCAGTACTTC. J is TRBJ2-7 and V is TRBV18; 9 positions match TRBD2. The CDR3 is 15 amino acids. The V gene's germline CDR1 is KGHSH and CDR2 LQKENI. V lost 5 bases, J lost 3 bases, and 8 bases stayed unmatched.

This chain connects TRBV12-5 to TRBJ2-1; 12 bases are a match to TRBD2. Germline loops: CDR1 LGHNT, CDR2 FRNRAP. The CDR3 has 18 amino acids. V lost 6 bases and J lost 0; bases outside the gene matches: 9. The CDR3 here is CASGTGTSGFSSYNEQFF. For the CDR3, the DNA is TGTGCTAGTGGAACCGGGACTAGCGGGTTTAGCTCCTACAATGAGCAGTTCTTC.

This clone showed up just once. This chain joins TRBV6-5 and TRBJ1-2; D gene uncertain. CDR3 size: 14 residues. Germline CDR1 is MNHEY and CDR2 is SVGAGI. Trimming cost V 0 bases and J 2 bases, with 7 bases left between them. The CDR3 here is CASSYSGGNYGYTF. The CDR3 DNA reads as TGTGCCAGCAGTTACTCGGGCGGGAACTATGGCTACACCTTC.

This chain joins TRBV7-9 and TRBJ1-5; D is undetermined. V was shortened by 3 bases and J by 8 bases, with 11 bases between the two germline ends. The CDR3 spans 13 residues. Germline V gene sequence: CDR1 SEHNR, CDR2 FQNEAQ (reference sequence). The CDR3 region is CASSLAGNKPQHF. The DNA for the CDR3 is TGTGCCAGCAGCTTGGCAGGCAACAAGCCCCAGCATTTT.

The chain couples TRBV28 to TRBJ2-1; 14 bases match TRBD2. Germline V gene lookup returns CDR1 MDHEN and CDR2 SYDVKM. Germline trimming cut 5 bases from V and 6 bases from J; bases unmatched to any gene: 6. The CDR3 covers 16 residues. In nucleotides, the CDR3 is TGTGCCAGCAGTACGCGGACTAGCGGGAGGCTCAATGAGCAGTTCTTC. Protein: CASSTRTSGRLNEQFF.

This sequence joins TRBV5-1 and TRBJ2-1, with D possibly matching TRBD2 (5 bases). CDR1 and CDR2 (germline): SGHRS, YFSETQ. CDR3 length: 14 amino acids. Trimming stripped 1 base from V and 8 bases from J, with 13 bases between. DNA of the CDR3: TGCGCCAGCAGCTTGACGGTCCTGAGGGATGAGCAGTTCTTC. It specifies CASSLTVLRDEQFF.

V gene TRBV19 combines with J gene TRBJ1-1, with no clear D. This CDR3 spans 13 amino acids. Germline V CDR1 and CDR2: LNHDA, SQIVND (reference sequence). Trimming shortened V by 2 bases and J by 1 base, and 5 bases separated the two germline ends. CDR3 sequence reads: CASSIRENTEAFF. Written as DNA, the CDR3 is TGTGCCAGTAGTATACGGGAGAACACTGAAGCTTTCTTT.

Written as DNA, the CDR3 is TGTGCCAGCAGCCTCGACAGAGTCTCTGGAAACACCATATATTTT. It translates to CASSLDRVSGNTIYF. The chain carries TRBV28 and TRBJ1-3, with D maybe TRBD1 (5 bases). Per germline, CDR1 MDHEN and CDR2 SYDVKM. The V end lost 6 bases, the J end lost 0 bases, and 12 bases lay between the germline ends. The CDR3 has 15 residues.

The gene calls are TRBV29-1 and TRBJ1-3, with D hard to call. Germline CDR1 is SQVTM and CDR2 is ANQGSEA. CDR3 length: 14 amino acids. Trimming cost V 0 bases and J 0 bases, with 6 bases left between them. CDR3: CSVEDRGSGNTIYF. CDR3 nucleotides: TGCAGCGTTGAAGATCGGGGCTCTGGAAACACCATATATTTT.

The chain recombines TRBV27 with TRBJ2-7; tentatively, D is TRBD2 (5 bases). The CDR3 is 14 amino acids. Per the germline V gene, CDR1 is MNHEY and CDR2 is SMNVEV (reference sequence). The V and J ends lost 3 bases and 0 bases respectively, with 9 bases between them. CDR3 loop: CASSFYGDSYEQYF. In DNA, the CDR3 is TGTGCCAGCAGTTTTTACGGGGACTCCTACGAGCAGTACTTC.

The genes are TRBV5-1 and TRBJ1-1; D gene ambiguous. The V and J ends lost 2 bases and 0 bases respectively, with 8 bases between them. CDR1 and CDR2 from the germline V gene are SGHRS and YFSETQ. The CDR3 length is 14 residues. The CDR3 spells CASSFVQMNTEAFF. The CDR3 coding sequence is TGCGCCAGCAGCTTCGTCCAGATGAACACTGAAGCTTTCTTT.

The chain uses TRBV14 and TRBJ2-7, with D unclear. The V end lost 0 bases, the J end lost 5 bases, and 11 bases lay between the germline ends. CDR1 and CDR2 (germline): SGHDN, FVKESK. The CDR3 is 14 residues long. For the CDR3, the DNA is TGTGCCAGCAGCCAAGATAGAGGTCGGAACGAGCAGTACTTC. Protein: CASSQDRGRNEQYF.

This chain joins TRBV11-3 and TRBJ1-3; 8 nucleotides align to TRBD1. This CDR3 spans 15 amino acids. Germline V CDR1 and CDR2: SGHNT, YENEEA. V trimming: 5 bases; J trimming: 2 bases; junction bases outside the gene matches: 5. Here the CDR3 DNA reads TGTGCCAGCAGCGCCCAGGGGGCGGCTGGAAACACCATATATTTT. This gives the protein CASSAQGAAGNTIYF.

This clone was found a few times. The chain links TRBV18 to TRBJ1-3, with TRBD1 as a possible D gene (5 bases). Trimming removed 2 bases from V and 2 bases from J, with 10 bases in between. From germline, CDR1 is KGHSH and CDR2 LQKENI. CDR3 length: 15 residues. CDR3 coding DNA: TGTGCCAGCTCACCAAGCAAGGGGACTGGAAACACCATATATTTT. Its protein product is CASSPSKGTGNTIYF.

The gene calls are TRBV14 and TRBJ2-1; 7 positions match TRBD2. V dropped 0 bases and J dropped 2; count of bases not matched to a gene: 7. Germline CDR1 reads SGHDN; CDR2 reads FVKESK. The CDR3 totals 17 residues. In DNA form, the CDR3 reads TGTGCCAGCAGCCAAGAATACGGGCTAGCGGCCTACAATGAGCAGTTCTTC. This gives the protein CASSQEYGLAAYNEQFF.

The V and J genes are TRBV14 and TRBJ2-2; tentative D call: TRBD2 (5 bases). V was shortened by 2 bases and J by 0 bases, with 10 bases between the two germline ends. CDR3 length: 16 amino acids. CDR1 is SGHDN and CDR2 is FVKESK in the germline V gene. In nucleotides, the CDR3 is TGTGCCAGCAGCCAAATACGGACTGCGAACACCGGGGAGCTGTTTTTT. Protein sequence: CASSQIRTANTGELFF.

V is TRBV5-1 and J is TRBJ2-7; 12 bases match TRBD2. V trimming: 3 bases; J trimming: 8 bases; junction bases outside the gene matches: 21. The CDR3 runs to 19 residues. Per the germline V gene, CDR1 is SGHRS and CDR2 is YFSETQ. The CDR3 DNA is TGCGCCAGCAGCTCCTCGACTAGCGGGAGTAGGGACCCTCTACGGCAGCAGTACTTC. Its translation is CASSSSTSGSRDPLRQQYF.